This passage covers 26 T cell receptor beta chains from one sample sequenced in a study of post-analysis software for immune sequencing data. TCR beta libraries were prepared from cDNA with unique molecular identifiers. TCRdb processed the PCR reads anew with MiXCR; each CDR3 protein has one entry. Of hundreds of thousands of distinct CDR3 sequences detected, around 27% appear once; the ten largest clones hold roughly 0.53%. Their antigens are not known. Regarding the study as a whole: Among 5 or 6 TRBV segments more frequent in patients than controls were TRBV5-6, TRBV5-1 and TRBV20-1.

Specimen: blood. The receptors originated from a girl between 10 and 17 years old with multiple sclerosis.

The CDR3, as DNA: TGCAGTTCGAACATAGCGGAAACCTACAATGAGCAGTTCTTC. This gives the protein CSSNIAETYNEQFF. The chain employs TRBV20-1 and TRBJ2-1, with D perhaps matching TRBD2 (6 bases). The CDR3 consists of 14 residues. Germline CDR1 DFQATT, CDR2 SNEGSKA (reference sequence). Trimming cost V 8 bases and J 2 bases, with 16 bases left between them.

CDR3 loop: CASSPSGQENYGYTF. The CDR3 nucleotides read TGTGCCAGCTCACCCTCGGGACAGGAGAACTATGGCTACACCTTC. The chain is built from TRBV18 and TRBJ1-2, with 8 bases matching TRBD1. This CDR3 contains 15 residues. The trim removed 3 bases at V and 2 bases at J, leaving 5 bases unmatched. Germline V gives CDR1 KGHSH, CDR2 LQKENI.

The chain uses TRBV3-1 and TRBJ1-1; the D gene is possibly TRBD1 (5 bases). The CDR3 contains 15 residues. Trimming pared 3 bases from V and 3 bases from J, leaving 14 bases between. CDR1 is LGHDT and CDR2 is YNNKEL in the germline V gene (reference sequence). CDR3 sequence: CASSHRGGGDTEAFF. CDR3 DNA: TGTGCCAGCAGCCATCGGGGGGGAGGGGACACTGAAGCTTTCTTT. The entire variable domain, with the rest obtained from reference TRBV3-1 and TRBJ1-1, is as follows: DTAVSQTPKYLVTQMGNDKSIKCEQNLGHDTMYWYKQDSKKFLKIMFSYNNKELIINETVPNRFSPKSPDKAHLNLHINSLELGDSAVYFCASSHRGGGDTEAFFGQGTRLTVV.

This chain connects TRBV6-6 to TRBJ2-1; 7 bases are shared with TRBD2. This CDR3 contains 15 residues. Trimming at V came to 2 bases and at J to 9 bases, leaving 10 bases not matched to a gene. Looked up from germline, CDR1 is MNHNY and CDR2 is SVGAGI (reference sequence). The CDR3 loop is CASSYNGGSGTEQFF. The CDR3 DNA reads as TGTGCCAGCAGTTACAACGGGGGGTCCGGCACTGAGCAGTTCTTC.

This clonotype has more than one count but fewer than ten. This chain uses TRBV28 with TRBJ2-1; 14 nucleotides align to TRBD2. V shed 3 bases, J shed 12 bases, and the junction held 7 bases outside the gene matches. The CDR3 covers 15 residues. Per the germline V gene, CDR1 is MDHEN and CDR2 is SYDVKM. The CDR3 DNA is TGTGCCAGCAGTTTTTTAGGAGGACTAGCGGGAGGGCAGTTCTTC. The encoded protein is CASSFLGGLAGGQFF.

The genes are TRBV28 and TRBJ2-5; no firm D call. Trimming took off 6 bases at V and 4 bases at J, with 21 bases between the two ends. From germline, CDR1 is MDHEN and CDR2 SYDVKM. CDR3 length: 16 amino acids. The CDR3 nucleotides read TGTGCCAGCAGAGACACAATAACAGCCGGTCTAGAGACCCAGTACTTC. Its protein is CASRDTITAGLETQYF.

This clonotype was detected a few times. V is TRBV27 and J is TRBJ1-5, with 8 bases aligning to TRBD1. V was clipped by 5 bases and J by 11 bases; unmatched bases: 8. Germline assignment: CDR1 MNHEY and CDR2 SMNVEV (reference sequence). This CDR3 is built from 13 residues. CDR3 sequence: CASSPGDRSSQHF. CDR3 in DNA: TGTGCCAGCAGTCCGGGGGACAGGTCATCCCAGCATTTT.

This clonotype was counted only a few times. The chain links TRBV2 to TRBJ1-5, with D perhaps matching TRBD1 (5 bases). Per the germline V gene, CDR1 is SNHLY and CDR2 is FYNNEI. This CDR3 has 13 residues. V was clipped by 6 bases and J by 7 bases, with 13 bases between them. The CDR3 region has the DNA TGTGCCAGCAGAGGAGGGGCTGACCAGCCCCAGCATTTT. This translates into CASRGGADQPQHF.

This clonotype has only a few counts. The chain joins TRBV7-9 to TRBJ1-6, with D possibly being TRBD1 (5 bases). Trimming pared 0 bases from V and 13 bases from J, leaving 13 bases between. The germline CDR1 and CDR2 sequences are SEHNR and FQNEAQ (reference sequence). The CDR3 consists of 14 residues. CDR3 amino acids: CASSLAVRDAPLHF. For the CDR3, the DNA is TGTGCCAGCAGCTTAGCGGTCCGGGACGCTCCCCTCCACTTT.

This clonotype has a handful of counts. This chain's CDR3 is CASSLYRGNTQYF. The CDR3 DNA reads as TGTGCCAGCAGCCTTTACAGGGGAAATACGCAGTATTTT. The chain is built from TRBV27 and TRBJ2-3, with 7 bases identical to TRBD1. The CDR3 runs to 13 residues. V lost 6 bases and J lost 7; bases outside the gene matches: 7. Germline CDR1 and CDR2: MNHEY and SMNVEV (reference sequence).

This clonotype has only a few counts. V gene TRBV6-4 combines with J gene TRBJ2-3; 9 bases line up with TRBD2. V lost 6 bases, J lost 2 bases, and 9 bases stayed unmatched. Germline CDR1 is MRHNA and CDR2 is SNTAGT. The CDR3 runs 16 residues. The CDR3 protein is CASSERAGGTTDTQYF. CDR3 nucleotide sequence: TGTGCCAGCAGCGAGAGAGCGGGGGGAACCACAGATACGCAGTATTTT.

This clonotype was observed a few times. This chain joins TRBV5-1 and TRBJ1-4; D possibly corresponds to TRBD1 (5 bases). Germline V gives CDR1 SGHRS, CDR2 YFSETQ. The CDR3 has 12 residues. Trimming removed 4 bases at V and 11 bases at J, with 12 bases between. The CDR3 nucleotides are TGCGCCAGCAGCACCGGCCGGGGGAAACTGTTTTTT. Translating gives CASSTGRGKLFF.

The rearrangement joins TRBV5-5 to TRBJ2-7; the match to TRBD1 covers 7 bases. The germline CDR1 and CDR2 sequences are SGHKS and YYEKEE (reference sequence). V was clipped by 3 bases and J by 7 bases; unmatched bases: 10. There are 14 residues in the CDR3. The CDR3 sequence: CASSSTPGTVEQYF. The CDR3 nucleotides are TGTGCCAGCAGCTCAACTCCCGGGACAGTAGAGCAGTACTTC.

V and J are TRBV12-3 or TRBV12-4 and TRBJ1-5; TRBD1 matches 7 bases. V lost 0 bases, J lost 5 bases, and 10 bases stayed unmatched. The CDR3 totals 17 residues. CDR3 DNA: TGTGCCAGCAGTTTAGCGTTGGGCGGCAGGGGGTATCAGCCCCAGCATTTT. The encoded protein is CASSLALGGRGYQPQHF.

This clonotype was counted only a few times. The rearrangement links TRBV7-9 to TRBJ2-1, with TRBD2 matching 10 bases. V shed 3 bases and J 4 bases; nucleotides not matched to a gene: 3. Germline loops: CDR1 SEHNR, CDR2 FQNEAQ (reference sequence). The CDR3 is 15 amino acids. This CDR3 reads CASSFSGGTYNEQFF. Written as DNA, the CDR3 is TGTGCCAGCAGCTTTAGCGGGGGGACATACAATGAGCAGTTCTTC.

This clonotype was counted a few times. The gene calls are TRBV4-3 and TRBJ1-5; D remains unclear. This CDR3 contains 15 residues. Germline V gives CDR1 LGHNA, CDR2 YSLEER. V dropped 0 bases and J dropped 2 bases, with 8 bases sitting between them. The CDR3 region is CASSQDLGGNQPQHF. The CDR3 region has the DNA TGCGCCAGCAGCCAAGATCTGGGCGGCAATCAGCCCCAGCATTTT.

The sample holds a few counts of this clonotype. The chain links TRBV20-1 to TRBJ2-5; TRBD1 might be the D (6 bases). V gave up 3 bases and J gave up 11 bases, with 22 bases separating them. From germline, CDR1 is DFQATT and CDR2 SNEGSKA (reference sequence). This CDR3 is built from 14 residues. The chain's CDR3 is CSARRMGAGNEQYF. In nucleotides, the CDR3 is TGCAGTGCTAGGAGAATGGGGGCCGGCAATGAGCAGTACTTC.

The rearrangement joins TRBV5-1 to TRBJ1-1; no clear D gene. V lost 4 bases and J lost 2, with 9 bases in between. CDR3 length: 13 residues. The V gene's germline CDR1 is SGHRS and CDR2 YFSETQ. CDR3 coding DNA: TGCGCCAGCAGCCCCGACGGAAACACTGAAGCTTTCTTT. Encoded protein: CASSPDGNTEAFF.

With regard to this clonotype: The junction does not match germline at one end; this may be a read error. The chain employs TRBV7-2 and TRBJ2-1; 7 bases fit TRBD2. Germline-derived CDR1 and CDR2 are SGHTA and FQGNSA. The CDR3 is 15 residues long. The CDR3 DNA reads TGTGCCAGCGGCCGGCGGGGGATAAGAAACAATGGGCAGTTCTTC. Residues: CASGRRGIRNNGQFF.

In its sample, this clonotype was seen once. J is TRBJ1-6 and V is TRBV29-1; D unclear. The CDR3 consists of 15 residues. Germline assignment: CDR1 SQVTM and CDR2 ANQGSEA. Trimming removed 5 bases from V and 5 bases from J, with 16 bases in between. The CDR3: CSVPQDRQNNSPLHF. DNA for the CDR3: TGCAGCGTTCCCCAAGATCGGCAAAATAATTCACCCCTCCACTTT.

The rearrangement uses TRBV20-1 and TRBJ2-4; D not certain. The J call may be in error: the DNA end matches TRBJ2-5 better. Per the germline V gene, CDR1 is DFQATT and CDR2 is SNEGSKA (reference sequence). The CDR3 is made up of 14 amino acids. The CDR3 DNA follows: TGCAGTGCTACGCGGTTCGCGTCCCGAGAGACCCAGTACTTC. Translation gives CSATRFASRETQYF.

This clonotype was counted at least ten times. The chain couples TRBV7-2 to TRBJ2-3, with D tentatively TRBD2 (7 bases). The CDR3 has 15 amino acids. V was pared by 0 bases and J by 5 bases, with 12 bases between. Per germline, CDR1 SGHTA and CDR2 FQGNSA. CDR3 sequence: CASSLAGGPGDTQYF. In DNA form, the CDR3 reads TGTGCCAGCAGCTTAGCGGGGGGGCCAGGAGATACGCAGTATTTT.

With respect to this clonotype: A much bigger clone sits one base away, suggesting this may be a read error. V usage is TRBV6-5 and J usage is TRBJ2-1; a weak D match, TRBD2 (6 bases). CDR1 and CDR2 from the germline V gene are MNHEY and SVGAGI. Deletions cut 8 bases from V and 6 bases from J, with 20 bases between. This CDR3 comprises 15 residues. The CDR3 loop reads CASGQLRVGGNEQFF. The CDR3 DNA follows: TGTGCCAGCGGTCAACTCAGGGTGGGGGGCAATGAGCAGTTCTTC.

This chain's CDR3 is CSARGRTGASYEQYF. The CDR3 region has the DNA TGCAGTGCTAGGGGGAGGACAGGAGCTTCCTACGAGCAGTACTTC. The J gene is TRBJ2-7, the V gene TRBV20-1, with a possible D match to TRBD1 (7 bases). This CDR3 has 15 residues. Germline V gene data show CDR1 as DFQATT and CDR2 as SNEGSKA (reference sequence). Trimming cost V 3 bases and J 1 base, with 16 bases left between them.

Only a few counts were recorded for this clonotype. The J gene is TRBJ2-7, the V gene TRBV6-2 or TRBV6-3; D is perhaps TRBD1 (6 bases). Germline values: CDR1 MNHEY, CDR2 SVGEGT. The V gene lost 8 bases and the J gene lost 1 base, with 18 bases spanning the gap. The CDR3 runs 15 residues. The CDR3 sequence is CASGTGVRGSYEQYF. CDR3 bases: TGTGCCAGCGGGACGGGCGTCAGGGGATCCTACGAGCAGTACTTC.

The chain couples TRBV28 to TRBJ2-5; 7 bases match TRBD1. The germline V gene encodes CDR1 MDHEN and CDR2 SYDVKM. J lost 4 bases, V lost 5 bases, and 16 bases had no gene match. This CDR3 has 17 amino acids. CDR3 in amino acids: CASSRLSQGLQSETQYF. In DNA form, the CDR3 reads TGTGCCAGCAGTCGCCTCTCACAGGGGCTACAGTCAGAGACCCAGTACTTC.